The 18 T cell receptor beta chains below all came from one sample that was sequenced in a study of T-cell memory formation after mild COVID-19. TCRdb independently ran MiXCR on the 5' RACE reads; one entry per CDR3 protein. The sample includes some 57,000 distinct CDR3 sequences, 10% to 15% of them seen just once. Sequenced input: PBMCs or a T cell subset sorted from them (not recorded which). These receptors originate from a man younger than 30 who had mild COVID-19 (a few samples of this study predate the infection). Cell type and time point are not known.

This clonotype has ten or more counts. The rearrangement links TRBV7-2 to TRBJ2-1; possible D gene TRBD2, 5 bases. The CDR3 spans 15 residues. Trimming cost V 1 base and J 2 bases, with 9 bases left between them. The germline V gene encodes CDR1 SGHTA and CDR2 FQGNSA. CDR3 sequence reads: CASSLVGGPYNEQFF. CDR3 in DNA: TGTGCCAGCAGCTTAGTTGGCGGGCCCTACAATGAGCAGTTCTTC.

The CDR3 DNA follows: TGTGCCAGCAGCCCGACGGGGGCGGTTCACTATGGCTACACCTTC. This sequence encodes CASSPTGAVHYGYTF. This chain uses TRBV27 with TRBJ1-2; perhaps TRBD1 as D (6 bases). The germline V gene encodes CDR1 MNHEY and CDR2 SMNVEV (reference sequence). V lost 6 bases and J 3 bases, leaving 17 bases between the germline ends. This CDR3 is 15 amino acids long.

This clonotype was seen ten or more times. The V gene is TRBV12-3 or TRBV12-4, the J gene TRBJ2-7; D uncertain. V was shortened by 2 bases and J by 5 bases, with 10 bases between the two germline ends. This CDR3 has 13 amino acids. The CDR3 loop reads CASSLSFTDEQYF. In DNA form, the CDR3 reads TGTGCCAGCAGTTTAAGTTTTACAGACGAGCAGTACTTC.

This clonotype showed up just a few times. The chain joins TRBV14 to TRBJ2-7; D may correspond to TRBD1 or TRBD2 (6 bases each). Germline V gene sequence: CDR1 SGHDN, CDR2 FVKESK. The germline V and J ends were trimmed by 2 bases and 9 bases, with 14 bases remaining between them. The length of the CDR3 is 13 residues. CDR3 nucleotide sequence: TGTGCCAGCAGCCAATCCCCCGGGGGCGTGCAGTACGTC. As protein: CASSQSPGGVQYV.

This chain joins TRBV11-2 and TRBJ1-2; TRBD1 is a possible D gene (5 bases). CDR1 is SGHAT and CDR2 is FQNNGV in the germline V gene. This CDR3 contains 16 residues. Trimming took off 4 bases at V and 4 bases at J, with 19 bases between the two ends. This chain's CDR3 is CASSSLRDKRGYGYTF. The CDR3 coding sequence is TGTGCCAGCAGCTCCCTCCGAGACAAGAGGGGCTATGGCTACACCTTC.

This clonotype was observed many times. The chain carries TRBV6-6 and TRBJ2-5; 9 bases are shared with TRBD1. The germline CDR1 and CDR2 sequences are MNHNY and SVGAGI (reference sequence). The trim removed 2 bases at V and 5 bases at J, leaving 6 bases unmatched. This CDR3 comprises 15 residues. Here the CDR3 DNA reads TGTGCCAGCAGTTACGAGGACAGGGGTAGGGAGACCCAGTACTTC. It encodes CASSYEDRGRETQYF.

In its sample, this clonotype was seen many times. J is TRBJ2-3 and V is TRBV5-1; the D call may be TRBD1 or TRBD2 (5 bases each). This CDR3 is 13 amino acids long. The germline V gene has CDR1 SGHRS and CDR2 YFSETQ. V lost 0 bases and J lost 9, with 11 bases in between. This chain's CDR3 is CASSLAAEGTQYF. CDR3 coding DNA: TGCGCCAGCAGCTTGGCCGCTGAGGGGACGCAGTATTTT.

V and J are TRBV5-6 and TRBJ2-7; D is possibly TRBD1 (6 bases). The ends were cut back, 4 bases at V and 3 bases at J, with 11 bases in the middle. The CDR3 spans 13 residues. CDR1 is SGHDT, CDR2 YYEEEE, per germline. The CDR3 sequence is CASSTMTGYEQYV. The CDR3 DNA reads TGTGCCAGCAGCACGATGACAGGCTACGAGCAGTACGTC.

This clonotype was seen at least ten times. The V call is TRBV12-3 or TRBV12-4, the J call TRBJ2-3, with a weak D call TRBD1 (5 bases). The CDR3 has 13 amino acids. The V gene lost 2 bases and the J gene lost 8 bases, with 11 bases spanning the gap. CDR3 nucleotide sequence: TGTGCCAGCAGTTTATCGTCTGGGGCTACGCAGTATTTT. Translation: CASSLSSGATQYF.

This chain joins TRBV7-2 and TRBJ1-5; the D gene is possibly TRBD1 (5 bases). Trimming removed 0 bases from V and 8 bases from J, with 14 bases in between. This CDR3 has 15 residues. Germline CDR1 reads SGHTA; CDR2 reads FQGNSA. This CDR3 is CASSLASQRGEPQHF. Written as DNA, the CDR3 is TGTGCCAGCAGCTTAGCGAGCCAGAGGGGAGAGCCCCAGCATTTT. The entire variable domain, with the rest obtained from reference TRBV7-2 and TRBJ1-5, is as follows: GAGVSQSPSNKVTEKGKDVELRCDPISGHTALYWYRQSLGQGLEFLIYFQGNSAPDKSGLPSDRFSAERTGGSVSTLTIQRTQQEDSAVYLCASSLASQRGEPQHFGDGTRLSIL.

The chain is built from TRBV7-7 and TRBJ2-7, with 8 bases fitting TRBD1. The germline V gene encodes CDR1 SSHAT and CDR2 FNYEAQ (reference sequence). This CDR3 is 15 amino acids long. With V trimmed by 3 bases and J by 2 bases, 6 bases remained unmatched. The CDR3 region is CASSFGQGDTYEQYF. CDR3 DNA sequence: TGTGCCAGCAGCTTCGGACAGGGAGATACCTACGAGCAGTACTTC.

J is TRBJ2-5 and V is TRBV5-1; D gene ambiguous. Germline CDR1 is SGHRS and CDR2 is YFSETQ. This CDR3 contains 12 residues. Trimming stripped 5 bases from V and 0 bases from J, with 5 bases between. The CDR3 DNA is TGCGCCAGCAGTAGAAACCAAGAGACCCAGTACTTC. This sequence encodes CASSRNQETQYF.

This clonotype came up many times. The rearrangement links TRBV6-2 or TRBV6-3 to TRBJ2-7; D is unclear. The V end lost 5 bases, the J end lost 4 bases, and 3 bases lay between the germline ends. Germline loops: CDR1 MNHEY, CDR2 SVGEGT. This CDR3 has 10 amino acids. CDR3 DNA: TGTGCCAGCAGTCATTACGAGCAGTACGTC. Translating it yields CASSHYEQYV.

This clonotype was seen at least ten times. The chain joins TRBV5-1 to TRBJ2-3; TRBD1 matches at 7 bases. Germline V lookup: CDR1 SGHRS, CDR2 YFSETQ. With V trimmed by 3 bases and J by 1 base, 11 bases remained unmatched. CDR3 length equals 17 residues. The CDR3 DNA reads TGCGCCAGCAGCTCCTCCCCCACAGGGGAAGGCACAGATACGCAGTATTTT. Translation: CASSSSPTGEGTDTQYF.

This clonotype was detected ten times or more. The chain has TRBV7-9 and TRBJ2-3; the D gene is possibly TRBD2 (6 bases). Per the germline V gene, CDR1 is SEHNR and CDR2 is FQNEAQ (reference sequence). Trimming shortened V by 2 bases and J by 0 bases, and 12 bases separated the two germline ends. This CDR3 is built from 16 residues. This CDR3 reads CASSLTGRGSTDTQYF. The CDR3, as DNA: TGTGCCAGCAGCTTAACGGGCCGGGGGAGCACAGATACGCAGTATTTT.

This clonotype was seen at least ten times. The V call is TRBV3-1, the J call TRBJ2-7; possibly TRBD2 for D (5 bases). Per the germline V gene, CDR1 is LGHDT and CDR2 is YNNKEL (reference sequence). The CDR3 covers 13 residues. With 2 bases removed from V and 4 bases from J, the gap between germline ends came to 9 bases. CDR3 in amino acids: CASSQRGGYEQYF. CDR3 bases: TGTGCCAGCAGCCAACGGGGTGGTTACGAGCAGTACTTC.

V usage is TRBV24-1 and J usage is TRBJ2-5; no definite D call. CDR3 size: 13 residues. V shed 4 bases and J shed 0 bases, with 5 bases lying between them. Germline V gene lookup returns CDR1 KGHDR and CDR2 SFDVKD. As DNA, the CDR3 is TGTGCCACCAGTGACCAGTACCAAGAGACCCAGTACTTC. This translates into CATSDQYQETQYF.

This clonotype has a single count. DNA of the CDR3: TGTGCCAGCAGTTTTGGGTTAGCGGAGTTCTTC. Protein product: CASSFGLAEFF. V and J are TRBV27 and TRBJ2-1, with a possible D match to TRBD2 (6 bases). Germline V gene data show CDR1 as MNHEY and CDR2 as SMNVEV (reference sequence). The CDR3 sequence is 11 residues long. V gave up 3 bases and J gave up 14 bases, with 11 bases separating them.